The rows below give T cell receptor beta chains drawn from one sample of a study of vaccination and CD4 T cells after COVID-19. TCRdb re-called the PCR reads through MiXCR, storing one row per CDR3 protein. This repertoire shows roughly 13,000 distinct CDR3 sequences, about three fifths found once; its top ten account for about an eighth. These receptors have no identified antigens. Sequencing used CD4+ T cells from blood, cultured in vitro. Receptors were obtained from a human donor who had recovered from COVID-19. Both conserved end residues are part of each CDR3. Fields, in order: J gene, D gene, clone size, V gene, CDR3 protein, CDR3 DNA. The D gene is left open where the match is weak. Rows give clone size only sometimes, using once, few, many, or a class for an expanded clone.

>TRBJ2-7|TRBD2|few|TRBV20-1
CSADTGIAGVGSYEQYF
TGCAGTGCCGATACGGGGATAGCGGGAGTTGGCTCCTACGAGCAGTACTTC
>TRBJ1-2|-|-|TRBV12-5
CASGYSNYGYTF
TGTGCTAGTGGGTACAGCAACTATGGCTACACCTTC
>TRBJ1-6|-|-|TRBV5-1
CASCTGVLNSPLHF
TGCGCCAGCTGCACGGGGGTTCTCAATTCACCCCTCCACTTT
>TRBJ2-2|TRBD2|-|TRBV6-2/TRBV6-3
CASLFRLAENTGELFF
TGTGCCAGCCTTTTCAGACTAGCGGAGAACACCGGGGAGCTGTTTTTT
>TRBJ1-4|-|-|TRBV27
CASRRTANEKLFF
TGTGCCAGCAGAAGGACAGCTAATGAAAAACTGTTTTTT
>TRBJ1-6|TRBD1|-|TRBV4-3
CASSSPGQGESPLHF
TGCGCCAGCAGTTCCCCGGGACAGGGGGAATCACCCCTCCACTTT
>TRBJ2-5|TRBD2|-|TRBV25-1
CASRTLAGVGETQYF
TGTGCCAGCAGGACTCTAGCGGGAGTAGGAGAGACCCAGTACTTC
>TRBJ1-1|TRBD1|-|TRBV2
CASSEVWTGEEAFF
TGTGCCAGCAGTGAAGTGTGGACAGGAGAAGAAGCTTTCTTT
>TRBJ2-3|-|few|TRBV3-1
CASSLKITDTQYF
TGTGCCAGCAGCCTTAAGATTACAGATACGCAGTATTTT
>TRBJ2-3|-|once|TRBV30
CAWSGRDTQYF
TGTGCCTGGAGCGGGAGAGATACGCAGTATTTT
>TRBJ1-5|TRBD1|once|TRBV6-1
CASQNRGGNQPQHF
TGTGCCAGCCAGAACAGGGGAGGCAATCAACCCCAGCATTTT
>TRBJ1-5|-|few|TRBV15
CATSRVSNQPQHF
TGTGCCACCAGCAGAGTAAGTAATCAGCCCCAGCATTTT
>TRBJ1-6|TRBD1|-|TRBV11-2
CASSLVSGGLSPLHF
TGTGCCAGCAGCTTAGTTTCAGGGGGCCTCTCACCCCTCCACTTT
>TRBJ1-2|-|-|TRBV19
CASSVRDDNYGYTF
TGTGCCAGTAGTGTCCGGGACGACAACTATGGCTACACCTTC
>TRBJ1-1|TRBD1|-|TRBV6-4
CASNISGGEAFF
TGTGCCAGCAATATCTCAGGGGGGGAAGCTTTCTTT
>TRBJ1-5|TRBD1|-|TRBV16
CASSQGGQEHQPQHF
TGTGCCAGCAGCCAAGGAGGACAGGAACATCAGCCCCAGCATTTT
>TRBJ2-5|TRBD1|-|TRBV7-9
CASSSRGSETQYF
TGTGCCAGCAGCTCCAGGGGGTCAGAGACCCAGTACTTC
>TRBJ1-2|-|-|TRBV19
CASRGLLIYGYTF
TGTGCATCCAGGGGCTTACTTATCTATGGCTACACCTTC
>TRBJ1-3|TRBD1|few|TRBV20-1
CSATGQGAGGNTIYF
TGCAGTGCTACCGGACAGGGGGCAGGAGGAAACACCATATATTTT
>TRBJ2-7|-|-|TRBV2
CASSKTYEQYF
TGTGCCAGCAGCAAAACCTACGAGCAGTACTTC
>TRBJ2-5|TRBD1|-|TRBV20-1
CSALDAGTGGQETQYF
TGCAGTGCACTGGACGCCGGGACAGGGGGTCAAGAGACCCAGTACTTC
>TRBJ1-2|-|-|TRBV7-8
CASSTPTEATNYGYTF
TGTGCCAGCAGCACTCCGACAGAAGCTACTAACTATGGCTACACCTTC
>TRBJ1-5|-|-|TRBV5-1
CASSLDGAGGNQPQHF
TGCGCCAGCAGCTTGGATGGGGCGGGGGGCAATCAGCCCCAGCATTTT
>TRBJ2-1|TRBD2|-|TRBV7-2
CASSPQLAGSGEQFF
TGTGCCAGCAGCCCCCAACTAGCGGGATCCGGTGAGCAGTTCTTC
>TRBJ2-3|-|few|TRBV24-1
CATSDSQGGTTDTQYF
TGTGCCACCAGTGATTCCCAGGGCGGTACCACAGATACGCAGTATTTT
>TRBJ2-5|TRBD1|-|TRBV7-9
CASSSGTGPQETQYF
TGTGCCAGCAGCTCAGGGACAGGACCGCAAGAGACCCAGTACTTC